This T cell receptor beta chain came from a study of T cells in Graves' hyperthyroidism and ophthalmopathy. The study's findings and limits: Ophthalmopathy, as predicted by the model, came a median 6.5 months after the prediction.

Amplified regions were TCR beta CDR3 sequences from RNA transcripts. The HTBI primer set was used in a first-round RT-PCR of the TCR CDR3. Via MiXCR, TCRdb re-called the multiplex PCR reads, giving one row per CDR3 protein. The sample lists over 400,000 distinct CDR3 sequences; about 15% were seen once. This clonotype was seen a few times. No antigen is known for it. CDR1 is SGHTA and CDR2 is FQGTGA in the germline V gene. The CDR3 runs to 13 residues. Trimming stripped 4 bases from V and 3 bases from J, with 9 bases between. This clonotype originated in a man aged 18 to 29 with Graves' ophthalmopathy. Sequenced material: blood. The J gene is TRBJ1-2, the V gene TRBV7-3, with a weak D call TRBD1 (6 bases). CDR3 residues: CASSWTDYYGYTF. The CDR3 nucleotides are TGTGCCAGCAGCTGGACAGACTACTATGGCTACACCTTC.